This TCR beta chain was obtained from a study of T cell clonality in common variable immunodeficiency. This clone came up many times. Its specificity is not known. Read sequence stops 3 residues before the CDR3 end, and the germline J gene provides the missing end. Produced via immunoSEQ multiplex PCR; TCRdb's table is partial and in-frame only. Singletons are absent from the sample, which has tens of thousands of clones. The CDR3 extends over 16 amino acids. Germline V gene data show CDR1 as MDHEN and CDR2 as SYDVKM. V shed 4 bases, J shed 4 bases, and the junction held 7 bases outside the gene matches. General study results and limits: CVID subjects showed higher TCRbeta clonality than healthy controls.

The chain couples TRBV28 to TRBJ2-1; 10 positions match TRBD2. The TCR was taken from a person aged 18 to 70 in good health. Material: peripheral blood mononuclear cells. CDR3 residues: CASSSPSGRSYNEQFF. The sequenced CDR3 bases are TGTGCCAGCAGTTCCCCTAGCGGGAGATCTTACAATGAG.